The 27 T cell receptor beta chains listed next were all sequenced from one sample in a study of beta chain features in type 1 diabetes. Study outcomes and limitations: The study found moderately but significantly shorter TCRB CDR3s in all four CD4+ subsets of Type 1 diabetes patients.

The sequenced template was cDNA made from the entire isolated RNA. Only in-frame clones appear in the TCRdb table, and some are missing; sequencing was by immunoSEQ multiplex PCR. Of 640,000 or so clones in the sample, 13% were seen once. Antigens for these TCRs are unknown. The sample taken for sequencing was naive CD4+ T cells from blood. The receptors shown here come from a young man with type 1 diabetes.

This chain joins TRBV18 and TRBJ2-3; D not certain. The V end was cut by 1 base, the J end by 4 bases, with 9 bases between. The CDR3 has 14 amino acids. Germline lookup yields CDR1 KGHSH and CDR2 LQKENI. CDR3 coding DNA: TGTGCCAGCTCACCACGTGTTGGGGCAGATACGCAGTATTTT. This gives the protein CASSPRVGADTQYF.

The chain carries TRBV7-9 and TRBJ2-7, with 7 bases that match TRBD1. Germline CDR1 is SEHNR and CDR2 is FQNEAQ (reference sequence). After removal of 3 bases from V and 4 bases from J, the junction contained 3 bases not matched to a gene. The CDR3 consists of 13 residues. DNA of the CDR3: TGTGCCAGCAGCTTCGACAGGGAGTACGAGCAGTACTTC. Protein product: CASSFDREYEQYF.

The chain couples TRBV4-1 to TRBJ2-5; D gene unclear. V was trimmed by 5 bases and J by 5 bases, leaving 18 bases between them. The V gene's germline CDR1 is MGHRA and CDR2 YSYEKL. CDR3 length: 15 amino acids. This chain's CDR3 is CASSSGPLRAETQYF. The DNA of the CDR3 is TGCGCCAGCAGCTCTGGCCCCCTGCGAGCGGAGACCCAGTACTTC.

This clone has a handful of counts. The chain has TRBV28 and TRBJ1-5; weak D call: TRBD1 (6 bases). Germline V gene lookup returns CDR1 MDHEN and CDR2 SYDVKM. CDR3 length: 16 amino acids. The V end was cut by 5 bases, the J end by 2 bases, with 16 bases between. CDR3 residues: CASSPRAPGGNQPQHF. The CDR3 bases are TGTGCCAGCAGTCCAAGGGCCCCAGGGGGCAATCAGCCCCAGCATTTT.

V usage is TRBV4-1 and J usage is TRBJ2-7; TRBD2 might be the D (7 bases). V dropped 4 bases and J dropped 5 bases, with 27 bases sitting between them. The CDR3 loop spans 18 amino acids. Germline values: CDR1 MGHRA, CDR2 YSYEKL. The CDR3 DNA is TGCGCCAGCAGCCCGAGGGGGGGGCGAGTTTTGGGTCTACACGAGCAGTACTTC. The encoded protein is CASSPRGGRVLGLHEQYF.

This clone was seen more than once but under ten times. A read error may account for a junction end that differs from germline. The rearrangement joins TRBV10-3 to TRBJ1-4; TRBD1 matches at 7 bases. CDR1 is ENHRY and CDR2 is SYGVKD in the germline V gene. The CDR3 consists of 13 residues. The DNA of the CDR3 is TGTGCCAGCAGTTACAGGGGTGGTGAAAAACTGTTTTTT. This gives the protein CASSYRGGEKLFF.

The chain carries TRBV5-1 and TRBJ1-1; the D is unclear. CDR1 and CDR2 from the germline V gene are SGHRS and YFSETQ. This CDR3 spans 15 amino acids. The V end lost 0 bases, the J end lost 1 base, and 10 bases lay between the germline ends. In nucleotides, the CDR3 is TGCGCCAGCAGCTTGGCCGGACCTAGGAACACTGAAGCTTTCTTT. Protein product: CASSLAGPRNTEAFF.

The rearrangement joins TRBV28 to TRBJ1-2; no clear D. The CDR3 is made up of 13 amino acids. V was trimmed by 8 bases and J by 9 bases, leaving 19 bases between them. Per the germline V gene, CDR1 is MDHEN and CDR2 is SYDVKM. The CDR3 protein is CASLLEASLSYTF. CDR3 nucleotide sequence: TGTGCCAGCCTCCTCGAGGCCTCCCTAAGCTACACCTTC.

This clone was detected a few times. The rearrangement joins TRBV29-1 to TRBJ1-2, with D maybe TRBD1 (6 bases). CDR1 and CDR2 from the germline V gene are SQVTM and ANQGSEA. The CDR3 is 13 amino acids. Trimming cost V 1 base and J 7 bases, with 13 bases left between them. The CDR3 DNA is TGCAGCGTTGAAGGACAGGCGGGGGGTGGCTACACCTTC. It translates to CSVEGQAGGGYTF.

The V call is TRBV5-6, the J call TRBJ2-5; tentative D call: TRBD1 (5 bases). V lost 4 bases to trimming and J lost 5 bases, with 18 bases between them. The CDR3 has 15 residues. CDR1 SGHDT and CDR2 YYEEEE come from the germline V gene. The DNA for the CDR3 is TGTGCCAGCAGCGGGAAGGGGCTCCATACGGAGACCCAGTACTTC. Protein product: CASSGKGLHTETQYF.

The chain uses TRBV30 and TRBJ1-2; the match to TRBD1 covers 9 bases. Trimming at V came to 7 bases and at J to 4 bases, leaving 7 bases not matched to a gene. Germline V gives CDR1 GTSNPN, CDR2 SVGIG (reference sequence). The CDR3 covers 13 residues. The CDR3 reads CASPTGGGYGYTF. CDR3 nucleotide sequence: TGTGCCTCTCCCACAGGGGGCGGCTATGGCTACACCTTC. Full variable domain (outside the CDR3, taken from reference TRBV30 and TRBJ1-2): SQTIHQWPATLVQPVGSPLSLECTVEGTSNPNLYWYRQAAGRGLQLLFYSVGIGQISSEVPQNLSASRPQDRQFILSSKKLLLSDSGFYLCASPTGGGYGYTFGSGTRLTVV.

This clone was seen once. V usage is TRBV15 and J usage is TRBJ2-1, with D unclear. Germline CDR1 reads LNHNV; CDR2 reads YYDKDF (reference sequence). The CDR3 runs 13 residues. Between the trimmed V and J ends, which lost 0 bases and 7 bases, there was a span of 7 bases. The CDR3 DNA sequence: TGTGCCACCAGCAGAGATACCCGTAATGAGCAGTTCTTC. Translation: CATSRDTRNEQFF.

This clone was counted only a few times. This rearrangement joins TRBV28 to TRBJ1-6; tentative D call: TRBD1 (5 bases). Trimming removed 3 bases from V and 0 bases from J, with 12 bases in between. This CDR3 has 17 residues. Germline CDR1 is MDHEN and CDR2 is SYDVKM. CDR3 loop: CASSLGLGGSYNSPLHF. The DNA for the CDR3 is TGTGCCAGCAGTTTGGGACTGGGAGGCTCCTATAATTCACCCCTCCACTTT.

The DNA of the CDR3 is TGTGCCAGCAGTAGAGTTGTTGACTATGGCTACACCTTC. Its translation is CASSRVVDYGYTF. The V call is TRBV6-5, the J call TRBJ1-2; D is unresolved. From germline, CDR1 is MNHEY and CDR2 SVGAGI. The CDR3 runs to 13 residues. V lost 5 bases, J lost 3 bases, and 10 bases lay in between.

A few counts support this clone. This chain connects TRBV5-1 to TRBJ1-2; D not certain. Trimming took off 0 bases at V and 5 bases at J, with 8 bases between the two ends. There are 13 residues in the CDR3. Germline V gene sequence: CDR1 SGHRS, CDR2 YFSETQ. CDR3 protein: CASSLGSEYGYTF. The DNA of the CDR3 is TGCGCCAGCAGCTTGGGATCTGAATATGGCTACACCTTC.

This clone came up a few times. V usage is TRBV29-1 and J usage is TRBJ2-7; D possibly matches TRBD1 or TRBD2 (6 bases each). Between the trimmed V and J ends, which lost 5 bases and 2 bases, there was a span of 16 bases. CDR1 SQVTM and CDR2 ANQGSEA come from the germline V gene. The CDR3 has 14 residues. CDR3 region: CSVSGAGPAYEQYF. In DNA form, the CDR3 reads TGCAGCGTTTCAGGGGCGGGACCCGCCTACGAGCAGTACTTC.

This clone was seen a few times. The chain has TRBV19 and TRBJ2-6, with D maybe TRBD1 (6 bases). The CDR3 contains 20 residues. CDR1 LNHDA and CDR2 SQIVND come from the germline V gene (reference sequence). V was pared by 5 bases and J by 0 bases, with 23 bases between. CDR3 amino acids: CASSGLTGALSFSGANVLTF. DNA of the CDR3: TGTGCCAGTAGTGGGCTGACAGGTGCCCTATCCTTCTCTGGGGCCAACGTCCTGACTTTC.

The genes are TRBV11-2 and TRBJ2-5; a possible D gene is TRBD2 (5 bases). CDR1 is SGHAT and CDR2 is FQNNGV in the germline V gene. V was shortened by 1 base and J by 1 base, with 10 bases between the two germline ends. This CDR3 has 15 residues. CDR3 in DNA: TGTGCCAGCAGCTTAGGGAGCGGTGCCCAAGAGACCCAGTACTTC. As protein: CASSLGSGAQETQYF.

The rearrangement links TRBV19 to TRBJ2-7; D uncertain. CDR3 length equals 15 residues. Germline values: CDR1 LNHDA, CDR2 SQIVND (reference sequence). The V end lost 1 base, the J end lost 4 bases, and 14 bases lay between the germline ends. The CDR3 region has the DNA TGTGCCAGTAGTATAGTAGAGGCTTCCGGTTACGAGCAGTACTTC. It specifies CASSIVEASGYEQYF.

This clone was counted between two and nine times. The chain has TRBV2 and TRBJ2-1; 9 positions agree with TRBD2. This CDR3 is built from 16 residues. The V gene's germline CDR1 is SNHLY and CDR2 FYNNEI. With 2 bases clipped from V and 14 bases from J, the junction kept 16 bases outside the gene matches. The DNA for the CDR3 is TGTGCCAGCAGTGAACTTGAGACTAGCGGTCCGGGGGTGAAGTTCTTC. Its translation is CASSELETSGPGVKFF.

This clone was counted between two and nine times. This rearrangement joins TRBV20-1 to TRBJ2-7, with a possible D match to TRBD1 (5 bases). The V and J ends lost 6 bases and 9 bases respectively, with 12 bases between them. The CDR3 has 10 residues. CDR1 is DFQATT, CDR2 SNEGSKA, per germline (reference sequence). CDR3 residues: CSAGDPGQYF. CDR3 coding DNA: TGCAGTGCAGGGGATCCGGGGCAGTACTTC.

This clone showed up just a few times. The V and J genes are TRBV29-1 and TRBJ1-5; TRBD1 matches at 7 bases. The CDR3 length is 12 residues. The V segment lost 6 bases and the J segment 4 bases; nucleotides outside the gene matches: 3. CDR1 is SQVTM, CDR2 ANQGSEA, per germline. The CDR3, as DNA: TGCAGCGTGGGGACAGATAATCAGCCCCAGCATTTT. Protein product: CSVGTDNQPQHF.

The chain recombines TRBV6-8 with TRBJ2-1; 10 bases line up with TRBD2. Germline values: CDR1 MNHGY, CDR2 SAAAGT. The V segment lost 5 bases and the J segment 3 bases; nucleotides outside the gene matches: 4. The CDR3 covers 15 residues. The CDR3 loop is CASSRTSGYYNEQFF. The CDR3 bases are TGTGCCAGCAGTCGGACTAGCGGATACTACAATGAGCAGTTCTTC.

The chain joins TRBV2 to TRBJ1-1, with TRBD1 as a possible D gene (6 bases). Looked up from germline, CDR1 is SNHLY and CDR2 is FYNNEI. The CDR3 is 13 amino acids. Trimming pared 7 bases from V and 7 bases from J, leaving 16 bases between. The DNA of the CDR3 is TGTGCCAGCAATCTCTGGACAGAACATGAAGCTTTCTTT. Residues: CASNLWTEHEAFF.

This clone was counted a few times. The V gene is TRBV5-1, the J gene TRBJ2-1; perhaps D is TRBD1 or TRBD2 (6 bases each). The CDR3 covers 14 residues. Germline V gene sequence: CDR1 SGHRS, CDR2 YFSETQ. Trimming left V 5 bases short and J 2 bases short, with 11 bases between. The CDR3 sequence is CASSPGGPYNEQFF. The CDR3 coding sequence is TGCGCCAGCAGTCCCGGGGGCCCCTACAATGAGCAGTTCTTC.

This clone was observed a few times. This chain uses TRBV5-6 with TRBJ1-2; 7 nucleotides align to TRBD1. The germline V gene encodes CDR1 SGHDT and CDR2 YYEEEE. The trim removed 4 bases at V and 6 bases at J, leaving 15 bases unmatched. This CDR3 has 16 residues. The CDR3 loop reads CASSHKGQKATDGYTF. The CDR3 DNA reads TGTGCCAGCAGCCACAAGGGACAGAAGGCTACAGATGGCTACACCTTC.

This clone was picked up a small number of times. V is TRBV30 and J is TRBJ2-2; tentatively, D is TRBD1 (6 bases). Trimming removed 3 bases at V and 5 bases at J, with 10 bases between. This CDR3 region has 13 residues. Germline-derived CDR1 and CDR2 are GTSNPN and SVGIG (reference sequence). The CDR3 reads CAWSPGHTGELFF. CDR3 sequence (DNA): TGTGCCTGGAGCCCGGGACATACCGGGGAGCTGTTTTTT.